What follows is one TCR beta chain and its context. As yet, its antigen is unknown. Germline CDR1 reads MGHDK; CDR2 reads SYGVNS. The germline V and J ends were trimmed by 1 base and 4 bases, with 13 bases remaining between them. The CDR3 is made up of 15 amino acids. Assay used: immunoSEQ multiplex PCR; TCRdb lists only in-frame clones, some missing. The sample has fewer than 80,000 clones, around 87% seen once; the top ten hold approximately 1.1%. This record belongs to a study of OX40 agonist ivuxolimab in advanced cancers. Study-level information: Therapy given before enrollment (anti-PD-1, anti-PD-L1 or anti-CTLA-4) was allowed, and over 35% had some.

General study findings and limits: Expanded clones belonging to CD8+ T cells outnumbered, on average, those of CD4+.

The sequences come from CD4+ or CD8+ T cells sorted from blood, collected in a trial of the OX40 agonist ivuxolimab. This sequence originates from an adult with an advanced solid tumor such as melanoma, head and neck, liver or kidney cancer. The chain recombines TRBV25-1 with TRBJ1-1, with a possible D match to TRBD1 (5 bases). CDR3 nucleotides: TGTGCCAGCAGTGAATTTGGGGGACGGGGCACTGAAGCTTTCTTT. This encodes CASSEFGGRGTEAFF.